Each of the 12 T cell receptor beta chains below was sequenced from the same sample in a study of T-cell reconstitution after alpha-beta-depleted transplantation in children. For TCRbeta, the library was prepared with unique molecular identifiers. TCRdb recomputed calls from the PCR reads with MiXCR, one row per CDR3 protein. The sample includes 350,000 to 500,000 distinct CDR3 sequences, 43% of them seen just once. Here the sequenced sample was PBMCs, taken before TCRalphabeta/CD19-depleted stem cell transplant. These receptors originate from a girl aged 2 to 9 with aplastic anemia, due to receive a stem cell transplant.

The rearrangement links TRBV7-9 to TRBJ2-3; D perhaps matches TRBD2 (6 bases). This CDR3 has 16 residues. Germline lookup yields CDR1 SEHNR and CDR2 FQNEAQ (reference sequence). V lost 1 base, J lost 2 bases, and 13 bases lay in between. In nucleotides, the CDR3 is TGTGCCAGCAGCTTAGACCGGGGGTCCTACACAGATACGCAGTATTTT. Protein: CASSLDRGSYTDTQYF.

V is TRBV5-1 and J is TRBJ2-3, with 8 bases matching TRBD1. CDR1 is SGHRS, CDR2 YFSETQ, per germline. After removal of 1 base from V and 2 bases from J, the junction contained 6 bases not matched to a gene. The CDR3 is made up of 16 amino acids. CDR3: CASSLTGGSHTDTQYF. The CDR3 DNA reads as TGCGCCAGCAGCTTGACAGGGGGTTCCCACACAGATACGCAGTATTTT. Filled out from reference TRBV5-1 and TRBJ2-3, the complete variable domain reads KAGVTQTPRYLIKTRGQQVTLSCSPISGHRSVSWYQQTPGQGLQFLFEYFSETQRNKGNFPGRFSGRQFSNSRSEMNVSTLELGDSALYLCASSLTGGSHTDTQYFGPGTRLTVL.

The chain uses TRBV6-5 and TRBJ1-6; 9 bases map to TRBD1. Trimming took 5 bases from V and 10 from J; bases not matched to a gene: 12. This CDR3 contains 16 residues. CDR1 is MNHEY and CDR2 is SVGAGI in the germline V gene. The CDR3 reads CASSVLTGTGYSPLHF. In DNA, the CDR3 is TGTGCCAGCAGTGTACTTACCGGGACAGGGTACTCACCCCTCCACTTT.

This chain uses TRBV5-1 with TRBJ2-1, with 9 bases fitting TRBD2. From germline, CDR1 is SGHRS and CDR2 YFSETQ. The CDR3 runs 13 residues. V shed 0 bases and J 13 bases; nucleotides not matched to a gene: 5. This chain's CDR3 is CASSLVGAGGQFF. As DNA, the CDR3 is TGCGCCAGCAGCTTGGTTGGAGCGGGGGGCCAGTTCTTC.

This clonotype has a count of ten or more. The CDR3 region is CASSRTSGSHEQYF. The CDR3 DNA is TGTGCCAGCAGTCGGACTAGCGGGAGCCACGAGCAGTACTTC. This rearrangement joins TRBV12-3 or TRBV12-4 to TRBJ2-7; TRBD2 aligns across 13 bases. The CDR3 has 14 residues. V dropped 5 bases and J dropped 5; count of bases not matched to a gene: 3.

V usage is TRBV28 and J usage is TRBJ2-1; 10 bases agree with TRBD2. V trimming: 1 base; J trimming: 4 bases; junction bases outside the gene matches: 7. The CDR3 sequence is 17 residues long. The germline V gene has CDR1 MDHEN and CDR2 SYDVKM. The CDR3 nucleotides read TGTGCCAGCAGTTTATACGCTAGCGGGGGCACATACAATGAGCAGTTCTTC. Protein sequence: CASSLYASGGTYNEQFF.

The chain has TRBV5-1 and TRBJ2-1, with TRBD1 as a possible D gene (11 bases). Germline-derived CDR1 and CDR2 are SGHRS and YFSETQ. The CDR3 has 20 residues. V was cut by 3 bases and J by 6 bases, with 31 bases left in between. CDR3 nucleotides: TGCGCCAGCAGCTCTCGGACAGGGGGCTTCGCTAGCGGGAGTCCCAATGAGCAGTTCTTC. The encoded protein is CASSSRTGGFASGSPNEQFF. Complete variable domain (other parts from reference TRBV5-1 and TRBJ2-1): KAGVTQTPRYLIKTRGQQVTLSCSPISGHRSVSWYQQTPGQGLQFLFEYFSETQRNKGNFPGRFSGRQFSNSRSEMNVSTLELGDSALYLCASSSRTGGFASGSPNEQFFGPGTRLTVL.

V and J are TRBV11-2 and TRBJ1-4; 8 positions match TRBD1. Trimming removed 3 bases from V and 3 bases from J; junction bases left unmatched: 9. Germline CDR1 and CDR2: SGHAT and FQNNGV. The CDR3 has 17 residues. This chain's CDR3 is CASSFGQGSMANEKLFF. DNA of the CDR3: TGTGCCAGCAGCTTCGGACAGGGCAGTATGGCTAATGAAAAACTGTTTTTT.

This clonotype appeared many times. CDR3 loop: CATLDRGESYTF. The CDR3 coding sequence is TGTGCCACCCTGGACAGGGGAGAAAGCTACACCTTC. The chain couples TRBV12-3 or TRBV12-4 to TRBJ1-2, with 9 bases fitting TRBD1. The CDR3 has 12 residues. The junction had 9 bases not matched to a gene; V was cut back by 10 bases and J by 9 bases.

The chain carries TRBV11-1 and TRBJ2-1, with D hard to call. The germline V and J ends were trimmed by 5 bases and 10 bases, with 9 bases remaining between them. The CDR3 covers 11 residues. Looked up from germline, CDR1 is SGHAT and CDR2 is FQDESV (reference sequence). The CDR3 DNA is TGTGCCAGCAGCCCCGAGGAGGAGCAGTTCTTC. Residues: CASSPEEEQFF.

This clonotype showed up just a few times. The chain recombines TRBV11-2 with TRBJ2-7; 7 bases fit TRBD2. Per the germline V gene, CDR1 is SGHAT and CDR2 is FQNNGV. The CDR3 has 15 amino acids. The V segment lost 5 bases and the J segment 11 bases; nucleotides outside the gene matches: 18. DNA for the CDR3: TGTGCCAGCAGCCCGGCTCGGTCTAGCGGACCACGGGAGTACTTC. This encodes CASSPARSSGPREYF.

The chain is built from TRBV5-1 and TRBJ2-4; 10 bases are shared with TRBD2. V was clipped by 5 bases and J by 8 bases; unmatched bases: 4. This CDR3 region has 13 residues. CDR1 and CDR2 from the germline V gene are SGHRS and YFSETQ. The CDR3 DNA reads TGCGCCAGCAGACCTGGGACTAGCGACATTCAGTACTTC. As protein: CASRPGTSDIQYF.